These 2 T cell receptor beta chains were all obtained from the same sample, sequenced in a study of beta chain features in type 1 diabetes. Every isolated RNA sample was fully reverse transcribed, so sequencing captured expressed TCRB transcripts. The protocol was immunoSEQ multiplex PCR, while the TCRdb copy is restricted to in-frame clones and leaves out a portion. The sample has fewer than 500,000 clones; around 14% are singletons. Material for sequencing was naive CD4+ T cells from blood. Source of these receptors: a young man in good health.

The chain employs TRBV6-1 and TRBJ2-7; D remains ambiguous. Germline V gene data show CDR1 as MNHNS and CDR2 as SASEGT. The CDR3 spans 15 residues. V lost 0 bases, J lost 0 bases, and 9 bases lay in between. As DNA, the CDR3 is TGTGCCAGCAGTGAAGCGGCGGAAAGCTCCTACGAGCAGTACGTC. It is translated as CASSEAAESSYEQYV.

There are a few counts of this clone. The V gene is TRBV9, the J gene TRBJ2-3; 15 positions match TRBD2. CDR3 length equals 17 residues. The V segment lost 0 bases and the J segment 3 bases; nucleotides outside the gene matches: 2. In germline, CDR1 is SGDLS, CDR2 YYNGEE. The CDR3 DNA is TGTGCCAGCAGCGTAGATGGACTAGCGGGGGGGACAGATACGCAGTATTTT. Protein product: CASSVDGLAGGTDTQYF.